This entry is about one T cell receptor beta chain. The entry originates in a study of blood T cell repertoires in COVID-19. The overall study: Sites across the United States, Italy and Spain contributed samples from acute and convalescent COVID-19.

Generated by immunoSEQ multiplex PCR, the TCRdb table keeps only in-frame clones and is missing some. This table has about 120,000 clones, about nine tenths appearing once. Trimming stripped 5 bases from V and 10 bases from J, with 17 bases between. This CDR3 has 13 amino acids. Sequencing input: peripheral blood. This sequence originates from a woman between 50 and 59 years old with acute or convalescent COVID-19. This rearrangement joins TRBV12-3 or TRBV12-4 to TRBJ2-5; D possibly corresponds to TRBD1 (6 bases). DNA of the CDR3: TGTGCCAGCAGTCGGACGGACAGAAAGGACCAGTACTTC. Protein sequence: CASSRTDRKDQYF.